The rows below give T cell receptor beta chains drawn from one sample of a study of cytomegalovirus exposure and HLA in healthy donors. Using immunoSEQ multiplex PCR, the repertoire was profiled, and TCRdb retains in-frame clones only, with some absent. There are under 200,000 clones in the sample; around four fifths occur only once, and approximately 1.5% lies in the top ten. The material sequenced was PBMCs. The receptors derive from a woman aged 25 to 39 in good health and CMV-seronegative. CDR3s include the opening cysteine and the closing phenylalanine or tryptophan. D genes are given only for firm matches. Clone size appears in some rows only: once, few, many, or a class for an expanded clone.

D	size	V	J	length	CDR3
-	-	TRBV29-1	TRBJ2-5	11	CSVQREETQYF
TRBD1	-	TRBV13	TRBJ2-7	15	CASSLVRTGDYEQYF
-	-	TRBV19	TRBJ1-2	13	CASSTRDDNGYTF
TRBD1	many	TRBV28	TRBJ2-7	16	CASRPRRDRGIYEQYF
TRBD2	-	TRBV6-5	TRBJ2-3	14	CASSPSGVPDTQYF
TRBD1	once	TRBV30	TRBJ1-1	12	CAWGRGQGEAFF
-	-	TRBV11-2	TRBJ1-3	14	CASSVLTAGNTIYF
-	-	TRBV5-1	TRBJ2-1	16	CASSWGTLDRYNEQFF
TRBD1	few	TRBV25-1	TRBJ2-2	14	CASSELNRGGELFF
-	-	TRBV6-1	TRBJ2-1	15	CASRVNRDSYNEQFF
TRBD1	-	TRBV2	TRBJ1-6	14	CASRAGTGDSPLHF
TRBD1	-	TRBV7-3	TRBJ2-1	14	CASSSRTGANEQFF
-	-	TRBV7-2	TRBJ2-7	13	CASSLYRPYEQYF
-	-	TRBV4-1	TRBJ1-5	13	CASSQGEGQPQHF
TRBD2	-	TRBV14	TRBJ2-1	15	CASSHRTSGGNEQFF
-	few	TRBV2	TRBJ2-2	18	CASSVRGTAPLKTGELFF
-	few	TRBV10-2	TRBJ1-5	16	CASSPNSNRINQPQHF
-	few	TRBV6-5	TRBJ2-2	15	CASSYAGQTAGELFF
TRBD1	-	TRBV5-1	TRBJ1-1	15	CASSLRTGGNTEAFF
-	-	TRBV4-1	TRBJ1-5	19	CASSQDINSGSGDNQPQHF
-	-	TRBV27	TRBJ2-7	14	CASSFQVGAYEQYF
-	-	TRBV20-1	TRBJ2-7	11	CSAPRGYEQYF
TRBD1	-	TRBV5-4	TRBJ1-1	14	CASSTQGARTEAFF
TRBD1	-	TRBV18	TRBJ2-2	17	CASSPSRGPSNTGELFF
TRBD1	-	TRBV7-9	TRBJ2-4	15	CASSRILRDRSDKYF
-	-	TRBV29-1	TRBJ2-7	14	CSVRTPGQTYEQYF
-	-	TRBV19	TRBJ1-1	13	CASGPQANTEAFF
TRBD1	-	TRBV5-6	TRBJ1-2	16	CASSLYRTGSAYGYTF
TRBD1	-	TRBV7-3	TRBJ1-1	12	CASSPSGGATFF
TRBD1	-	TRBV27	TRBJ1-5	15	CASSSRQGAWQPQHF
-	-	TRBV4-1	TRBJ2-7	15	CASSQAGSGAYEQYF
TRBD1	-	TRBV14	TRBJ1-2	15	CASSQVGQGADGYTF
-	-	TRBV5-1	TRBJ2-3	17	CASSQSLQGDGTDTQYF
-	-	TRBV4-1	TRBJ1-1	14	CASSQDRGWTEAFF
TRBD1	-	TRBV5-4	TRBJ1-1	15	CASSLGQGANTEAFF
-	-	TRBV16	TRBJ1-5	13	CASSQVFRQPQHF
TRBD2	-	TRBV2	TRBJ2-3	16	CASSEFTSGGGDTQYF
TRBD2	few	TRBV6-4	TRBJ2-1	15	CASSDSGGAYNEQFF
-	once	TRBV30	TRBJ1-1	11	CAWSVQVDAFF
TRBD1	-	TRBV5-1	TRBJ1-2	17	CASSLADPGTDGYGYTF
-	-	TRBV19	TRBJ1-2	14	CASSRSEGRYGYTF
TRBD1	-	TRBV7-2	TRBJ1-3	17	CASSQSGQGGTGNTIYF
-	-	TRBV14	-	13	CASSRGVSYEQYF
-	-	TRBV18	TRBJ2-5	13	CASSPPTEETQYF
TRBD1	-	TRBV5-5	TRBJ1-5	15	CASSTGTGSNQPQHF
TRBD2	-	TRBV15	TRBJ2-3	16	CATSPGGGGAVDTQYF
TRBD1	-	TRBV5-1	TRBJ1-6	15	CASMSGGSYNSPLHF
-	few	TRBV9	TRBJ2-2	16	CASSVHGVANTGELFF
TRBD1	-	TRBV2	TRBJ1-2	13	CASYTGAPYGYTF
-	few	TRBV11-2	TRBJ2-7	14	CASSLEARSYEQYF